The sequence of this T cell receptor (beta chain) was determined in a study of CD8+CD57+ T cells in acquired aplastic anemia (dated by TCRdb to the late 2010s). A note on the overall study: DNA extracted from sorted CD4+ and CD8+ cells had a mean of around 3.3 ug, with a range of roughly 0.17 to 27.4 ug. CD8+CD57+ expansion was defined as a frequency above the mean frequency observed in healthy subjects. Study-wide conclusions, independent of this receptor: Roughly 31 CD8+ CDR3 sequences were shared between patients and controls but appeared highly expressed in patients and within their immunodominant clones. Patients and healthy controls showed no significant difference in CD8+ Simpson's diversity (P=0.060).

TCR beta VDJ combination and CDR3 sequence profiling used genomic DNA as the template. An Illumina HiSeq 2000 was the platform used for TCR repertoire sequencing. The original pipeline was this. Repertoires were assessed using TRBV/TRBJ rearrangement plots, CDR3 size and DJ length profiles, and Simpson's diversity index. The most abundant DNA sequence in the deep sequencing data was defined as the immunodominant clone. CDR3 amino acid sequences were checked for sharing across subjects and were also compared against the VDJdb database and published repertoires. The public reads were reanalyzed by TCRdb: fastp trimming at Q25, MiXCR alignment, in-frame beta chains only. Under each unique CDR3 protein, matching rows form one entry showing the most common genes and DNA. TCRdb assigned the V and J calls; the authors' analysis was not used. Present in this sample are 150,000 to 200,000 distinct CDR3 sequences, 40% to 50% of which were seen just once. Of the sample, about 1% falls within the top ten clones.

This clonotype was observed many times. The antigen this receptor binds is unknown. The input lacks base qualities; no much larger clone sits a single base away. Flow cytometry had shown CD8+CD57+ cell expansion in the patients selected for sequencing. All patients had severe acquired aplastic anemia diagnosed by International Study of Aplastic Anemia and Agranulocytosis and Camitta criteria. At the time blood was sampled, none of the patients had received any therapy. In this study, sorted CD4+ and CD8+ T cells from the blood of healthy subjects and of severe aplastic anemia patients had their TCR repertoires deep-sequenced. Patients were enrolled under clinicaltrials.gov protocols 00001620, 01623167, 00001397, 00071045, 00081523 and 00961064 in the USA. Ficoll-Paque density gradient centrifugation was used to isolate peripheral blood mononuclear cells. Before DNA extraction, CD4+ and CD8+ T cells were sorted by FACS or by magnetic beads.

The receptor's source is a human donor with aplastic anemia. Source material: sorted CD4+, CD8+, or CD8+CD57+ T cells (not recorded which) from PBMCs.

The CDR3 here reads CASSLAQVQETQYF. The nucleotide sequence is TGTGCCAGCAGCTTAGCACAGGTCCAAGAGACCCAGTACTTC. Recombination joined TRBV7-9 with TRBJ2-5; D gene: possibly TRBD1, on 5 matching bases. In the germline V gene (reference sequence), CDR1 corresponds to SEHNR and CDR2 to FQNEAQ. The CDR3 covers 14 residues, taking in both the cysteine and the phenylalanine. The entry retains the CDR3 DNA only, 42 bases that are in frame from base 1. V drops 0 bases and J drops 1 base, leaving 6 bases in between. The CDR3, completed at both ends by the reference TRBV7-9 and TRBJ2-5 genes, gives the full variable domain DTGVSQNPRHKITKRGQNVTFRCDPISEHNRLYWYRQTLGQGPEFLTYFQNEAQLEKSRLLSDRFSAERPKGSFSTLEIQRTEQGDSAMYLCASSLAQVQETQYFGPGTRLLVL.